This TCR beta chain is from a study of control samples from healthy donors and cancer patients. This CDR3 region has 15 residues. Germline CDR1 is MDHEN and CDR2 is SYDVKM. Deletions cut 3 bases from V and 0 bases from J, with 11 bases between. Method: immunoSEQ multiplex PCR; TCRdb's copy keeps in-frame clones and lacks some. The sample includes tens of thousands of clones, around four fifths of them seen just once. The clonotype originates from a man aged 55 to 70 in good health. The sample comprised blood. The rearrangement links TRBV28 to TRBJ1-1; D remains unclear. CDR3 in amino acids: CASSFSRTVNTEAFF. CDR3 bases: TGTGCCAGCAGTTTTTCTAGGACGGTGAACACTGAAGCTTTCTTT.